The subject of this entry is one T cell receptor (beta chain). The antigen remains undetermined. Both 60 Vbeta primers and 13 Jbeta primers went into the PCR. The data were produced by immunoSEQ multiplex PCR, yet TCRdb's version contains in-frame clones alone and is incomplete. The sample data list over 90,000 clones. The data are from a study of cytomegalovirus exposure and HLA in healthy donors. The wider study: Out of roughly 170 million T cells, an earlier analysis found around 120 million unique TCR beta sequences in total. For the approximately 410 genotyped donors, 65% to 90% fell within the Caucasian-associated ancestry cluster. Study conclusions and caveats: In a later analysis, an Asian-associated ancestry cluster reportedly showed fewer N-insertions than the approximately 660-donor mean. TCR beta V- and J-gene trimming, according to a later analysis, was linked to a missense DCLRE1C variant.

J lost 3 bases, V lost 5 bases, and 9 bases had no gene match. The CDR3 runs to 15 residues. Looked up from germline, CDR1 is SGHTA and CDR2 is FQGNSA. The clonotype was recovered from a man in his forties or fifties in good health and CMV-seronegative. The sequenced material came from PBMCs. This chain connects TRBV7-2 to TRBJ1-1; TRBD1 matches 7 bases. The CDR3 bases are TGTGCCAGCAGCCAGGGGGTGCTGGGGTACACTGAAGCTTTCTTT. Protein sequence: CASSQGVLGYTEAFF.